This T cell receptor (beta chain) was observed in a study of PD-L1 blockade in urothelial cancer. Study-level findings and limits: Below-median pretreatment blood TCR clonality predicted better survival.

Synthetic analogs of TCR templates were spiked into every PCR. The table came from immunoSEQ multiplex PCR; TCRdb's copy has only in-frame clones and leaves some out. This sample has 95,000 to 150,000 clones, with 86% found just once. Of note for this clone: As yet, its antigen is unknown.

CDR1 is LGHNT, CDR2 FRNRAP, per germline. This CDR3 has 12 residues. The V gene lost 0 bases and the J gene lost 7 bases, with 6 bases spanning the gap. Time point here: peripheral blood 6 weeks after treatment start. V and J are TRBV12-5 and TRBJ1-1; D ambiguous. Sequencing was performed on PBMCs, taken around atezolizumab (anti-PD-L1) treatment. The sequence was collected from a middle-aged man with urothelial cancer. As DNA, the CDR3 is TGTGCTAGTGGTTTGGTATACGGTGAAGCTTTCTTT. Protein product: CASGLVYGEAFF.